The 4 T cell receptor beta chains listed next were all sequenced from one sample in a study of molecular identifiers for immune sequencing clone quantification. MiXCR, run by TCRdb on the PCR reads, gives a single entry per CDR3 protein. The profile shows about 640,000 distinct CDR3 sequences, just under 20% of them singletons. Source material: naive CD8+ T cells from blood, with Jurkat cell RNA spiked in. The subset denotes: FACS-sorted CD8+CD4-CCR7+CD45RA+ naive T cells. These receptors originate from a human donor in good health. Some libraries in this study had Jurkat cell RNA spiked in.

This clonotype was seen at least ten times. V gene TRBV7-9 combines with J gene TRBJ2-5, with D possibly being TRBD1 (6 bases). The germline CDR1 and CDR2 sequences are SEHNR and FQNEAQ (reference sequence). V was cut by 3 bases and J by 4 bases, with 12 bases left in between. CDR3 length: 14 amino acids. DNA for the CDR3: TGTGCCAGCAGCTTTCCAGGGGTTGGAGAGACCCAGTACTTC. Its translation is CASSFPGVGETQYF.

This clonotype was observed at least ten times. The chain recombines TRBV12-3 or TRBV12-4 with TRBJ2-3; the D gene is possibly TRBD2 (5 bases). The CDR3 has 17 amino acids. Trimming pared 3 bases from V and 4 bases from J, leaving 20 bases between. CDR3 nucleotides: TGTGCCAGCAGTTTTTTCCGGGGAGTGGAGAGGTCAGATACGCAGTATTTT. It translates to CASSFFRGVERSDTQYF.

This clonotype was recorded many times. This chain's CDR3 is CSARAGVVLSEAFF. CDR3 nucleotides: TGCAGTGCTAGAGCAGGGGTGGTGCTCTCTGAAGCTTTCTTT. This chain uses TRBV20-1 with TRBJ1-1; tentative D call: TRBD1 (6 bases). The CDR3 runs to 14 residues. V lost 1 base and J lost 6, with 15 bases in between. Germline V CDR1 and CDR2: DFQATT, SNEGSKA (reference sequence).

This clonotype has at least ten counts. The rearrangement joins TRBV6-5 to TRBJ2-7; 7 bases are shared with TRBD2. V was clipped by 4 bases and J by 4 bases; unmatched bases: 7. CDR3 size: 14 residues. Germline CDR1 MNHEY, CDR2 SVGAGI. The chain's CDR3 is CASSSPGLPYEQYF. CDR3 bases: TGTGCCAGCAGTTCGCCGGGACTACCTTACGAGCAGTACTTC.